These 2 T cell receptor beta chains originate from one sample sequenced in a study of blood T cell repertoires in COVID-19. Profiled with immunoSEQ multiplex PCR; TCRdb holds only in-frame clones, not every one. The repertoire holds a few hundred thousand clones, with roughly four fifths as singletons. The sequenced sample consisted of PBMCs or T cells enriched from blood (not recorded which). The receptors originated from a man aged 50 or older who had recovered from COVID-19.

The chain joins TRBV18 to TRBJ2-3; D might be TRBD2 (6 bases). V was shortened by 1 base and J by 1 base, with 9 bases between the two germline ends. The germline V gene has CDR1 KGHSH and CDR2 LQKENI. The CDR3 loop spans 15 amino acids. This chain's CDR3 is CASSPLGGRTDTQYF. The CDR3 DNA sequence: TGTGCCAGCTCACCACTCGGGGGTCGCACAGATACGCAGTATTTT.

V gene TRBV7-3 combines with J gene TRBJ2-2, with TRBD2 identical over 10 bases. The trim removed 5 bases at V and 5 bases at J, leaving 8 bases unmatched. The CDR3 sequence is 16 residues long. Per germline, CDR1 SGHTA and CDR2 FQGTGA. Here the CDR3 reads CASSTSGGAMTGELFF. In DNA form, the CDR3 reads TGTGCCAGCAGCACCAGCGGGGGGGCCATGACCGGGGAGCTGTTTTTT.